This T cell receptor (beta chain) was retrieved from a study of CD8 T cells in Susac syndrome. About 0.5 to 1 ug RNA was reverse transcribed with random hexamers. The method of amplification for TCR beta CDR3 was immunoSEQ multiplex PCR, covering 54 Vbeta and 13 Jbeta. MiXCR, applied by TCRdb to the immunoSEQ multiplex PCR reads, yields one record per CDR3 protein. The repertoire consists of fewer than 350,000 distinct CDR3 sequences, with about 91% occurring once and the leading ten covering roughly 0.059%. CDR3 size: 17 residues. Trimming stripped 10 bases from V and 9 bases from J, with 31 bases between. Germline V gives CDR1 LGHDT, CDR2 YNNKEL (reference sequence). The sequenced target, TCR beta, came from blood CD8+ and CD4+ T cells. Purification of the CD8+ and CD4+ T cells relied on negative isolation, and TEMRA cells underwent FACS enrichment.

The V and J genes are TRBV3-1 and TRBJ2-1; D is possibly TRBD2 (6 bases). This TCR derives from a human donor with multiple sclerosis. The sequenced sample consisted of CD4+ T cells from PBMCs. CDR3 sequence (DNA): TGTGCCACCACCGCCCCTGGGGGGAGAGGGGAAGTGGGTGAGCAGTTCTTC. It encodes CATTAPGGRGEVGEQFF.